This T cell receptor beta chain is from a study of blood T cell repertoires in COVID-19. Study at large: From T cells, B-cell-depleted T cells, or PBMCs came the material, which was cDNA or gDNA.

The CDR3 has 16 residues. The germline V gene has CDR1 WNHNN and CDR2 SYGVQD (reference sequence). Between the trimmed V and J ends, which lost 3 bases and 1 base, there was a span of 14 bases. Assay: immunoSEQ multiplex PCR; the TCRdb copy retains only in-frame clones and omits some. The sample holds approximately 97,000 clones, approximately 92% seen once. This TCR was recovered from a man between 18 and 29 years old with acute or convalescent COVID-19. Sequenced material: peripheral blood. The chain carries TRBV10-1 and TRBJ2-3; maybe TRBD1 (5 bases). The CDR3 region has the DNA TGCGCCAGCAGTGACGAGAGGCAGGGTGGCACAGATACGCAGTATTTT. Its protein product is CASSDERQGGTDTQYF.